Detailed here is one TCR beta chain. J lost 6 bases, V lost 8 bases, and 5 bases had no gene match. Germline values: CDR1 MNHEY, CDR2 SMNVEV (reference sequence). The CDR3 is 12 residues long. The record originates from a study of CD8+ T cells in alopecia areata. Overall study context: Treatment comprised oral tofacitinib, 5 to 10 mg twice daily, in treated patients.

Sequencing templates came from extracted RNA that was reverse transcribed into cDNA. Data came from immunoSEQ multiplex PCR; TCRdb stores just in-frame clones and leaves some out. The table shows 150,000 to 160,000 clones, with about 53% occurring only once. The material sequenced was CD8+ T cells sorted from blood, taken at week 0. V gene TRBV27 combines with J gene TRBJ2-7; 9 bases map to TRBD2. This sequence originates from a human donor with alopecia areata. The CDR3: CASGGLAGEQYF. The CDR3 DNA follows: TGTGCCAGCGGGGGACTAGCAGGCGAGCAGTACTTC.